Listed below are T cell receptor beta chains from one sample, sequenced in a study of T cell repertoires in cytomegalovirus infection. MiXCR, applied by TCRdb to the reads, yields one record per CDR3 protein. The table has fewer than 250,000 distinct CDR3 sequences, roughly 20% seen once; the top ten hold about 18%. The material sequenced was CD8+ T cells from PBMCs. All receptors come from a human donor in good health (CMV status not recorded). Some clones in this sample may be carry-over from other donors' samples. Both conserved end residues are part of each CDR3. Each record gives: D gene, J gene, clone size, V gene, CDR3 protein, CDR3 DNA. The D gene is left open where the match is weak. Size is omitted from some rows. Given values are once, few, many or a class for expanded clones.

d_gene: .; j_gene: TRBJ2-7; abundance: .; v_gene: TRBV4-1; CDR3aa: CASSQGVGEQYF; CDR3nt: TGCGCCAGCAGCCAAGGTGTTGGCGAGCAGTACTTC
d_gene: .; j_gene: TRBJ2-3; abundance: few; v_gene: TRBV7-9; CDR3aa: CASSLLEARTDTQYF; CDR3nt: TGTGCCAGCAGCCTCCTAGAGGCTCGCACAGATACGCAGTATTTT
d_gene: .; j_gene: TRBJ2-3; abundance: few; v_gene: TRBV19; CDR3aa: CASSIAADSTDTQYF; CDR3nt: TGTGCCAGTAGTATAGCTGCAGATAGCACAGATACGCAGTATTTT
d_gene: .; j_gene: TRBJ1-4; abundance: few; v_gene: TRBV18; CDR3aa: CASSPTGETNEKLFF; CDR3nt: TGTGCCAGCTCACCAACGGGAGAAACTAATGAAAAACTGTTTTTT
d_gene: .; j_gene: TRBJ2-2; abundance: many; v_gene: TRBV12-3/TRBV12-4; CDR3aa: CASSLPDSLGELFF; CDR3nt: TGTGCCAGCAGTTTACCTGACTCCCTCGGGGAGCTGTTTTTT
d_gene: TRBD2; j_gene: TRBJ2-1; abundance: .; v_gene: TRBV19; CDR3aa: CASSPLGLAVYNEQFF; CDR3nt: TGTGCCAGTAGTCCTTTAGGACTAGCGGTGTACAATGAGCAGTTCTTC
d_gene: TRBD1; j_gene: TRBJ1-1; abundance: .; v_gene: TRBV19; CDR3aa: CASATGTGLTEAFF; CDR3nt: TGTGCCAGTGCCACCGGGACAGGGTTGACTGAAGCTTTCTTT
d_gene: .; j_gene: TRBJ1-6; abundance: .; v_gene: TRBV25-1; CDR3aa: CASSAQGWDSPLHF; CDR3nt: TGTGCCAGCAGTGCCCAGGGGTGGGATTCACCCCTCCACTTT
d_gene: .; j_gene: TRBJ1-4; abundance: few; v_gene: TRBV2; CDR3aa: CASSALTGNIGEKLFF; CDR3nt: TGTGCCAGCAGCGCACTAACAGGGAATATTGGTGAAAAACTGTTTTTT
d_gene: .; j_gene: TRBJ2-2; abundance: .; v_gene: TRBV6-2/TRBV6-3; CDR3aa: CASGAYTGELFF; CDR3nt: TGTGCCAGCGGGGCCTACACCGGGGAGCTGTTTTTT
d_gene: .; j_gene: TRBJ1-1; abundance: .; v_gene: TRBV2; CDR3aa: CASRAGHLAWGEAFF; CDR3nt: TGTGCCAGCCGGGCGGGACACCTCGCCTGGGGTGAAGCTTTCTTT
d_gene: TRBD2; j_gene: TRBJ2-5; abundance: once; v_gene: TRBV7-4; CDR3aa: CASSLLIAGTQETQYF; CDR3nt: TGTGCCAGCAGCCTCCTCATAGCGGGGACACAAGAGACCCAGTACTTC
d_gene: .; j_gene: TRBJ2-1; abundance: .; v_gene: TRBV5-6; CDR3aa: CASSLTDPSYNEQFF; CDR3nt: TGTGCCAGCAGCTTGACCGACCCCTCCTACAATGAGCAGTTCTTC
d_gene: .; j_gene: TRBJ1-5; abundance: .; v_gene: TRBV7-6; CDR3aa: CASSGTLGSNQPQHF; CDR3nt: TGTGCCAGCAGCGGAACATTGGGTAGCAATCAGCCCCAGCATTTT
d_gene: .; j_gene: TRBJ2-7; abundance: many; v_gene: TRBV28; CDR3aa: CASSLGGTIRYEQYF; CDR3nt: TGTGCCAGCAGTTTAGGTGGAACGATTCGCTACGAGCAGTACTTC
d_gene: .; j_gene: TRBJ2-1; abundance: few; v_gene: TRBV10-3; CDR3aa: CAIRVDNEQFF; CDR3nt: TGTGCCATCAGGGTGGACAATGAGCAGTTCTTC
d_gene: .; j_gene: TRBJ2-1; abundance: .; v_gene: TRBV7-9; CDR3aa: CASSFGLNLIGDEQFF; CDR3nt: TGTGCCAGCAGCTTTGGTCTTAACCTGATTGGGGATGAGCAGTTCTTC
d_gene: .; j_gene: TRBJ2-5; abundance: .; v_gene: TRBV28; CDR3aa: CASSRRAAKFETQYF; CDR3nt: TGTGCCAGCAGCCGCAGGGCGGCTAAGTTTGAGACCCAGTACTTC
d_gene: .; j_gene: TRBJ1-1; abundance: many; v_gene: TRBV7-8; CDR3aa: CASSLPGSTEAFF; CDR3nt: TGTGCCAGCAGCTTACCCGGTTCCACTGAAGCTTTCTTT
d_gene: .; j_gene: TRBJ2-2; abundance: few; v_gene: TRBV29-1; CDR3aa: CSVGLDTGELFF; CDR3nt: TGCAGCGTTGGTCTCGACACCGGGGAGCTGTTTTTT
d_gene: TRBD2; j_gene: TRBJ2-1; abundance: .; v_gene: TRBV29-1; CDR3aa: CSAAGRGYEQFF; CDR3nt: TGCAGCGCGGCAGGGCGGGGGTACGAGCAGTTCTTC
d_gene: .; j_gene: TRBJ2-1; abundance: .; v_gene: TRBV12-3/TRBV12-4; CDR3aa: CASSLVSEQFF; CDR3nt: TGTGCCAGCAGTTTAGTAAGTGAGCAGTTCTTC
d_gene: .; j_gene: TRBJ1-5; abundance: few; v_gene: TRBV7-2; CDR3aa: CASSLYRAGNQPQHF; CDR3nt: TGTGCCAGCAGCTTATACAGGGCGGGCAATCAGCCCCAGCATTTT
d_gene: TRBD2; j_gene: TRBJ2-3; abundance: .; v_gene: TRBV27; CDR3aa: CASNGGGTDTQYF; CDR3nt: TGTGCCAGCAACGGGGGGGGCACAGATACGCAGTATTTT
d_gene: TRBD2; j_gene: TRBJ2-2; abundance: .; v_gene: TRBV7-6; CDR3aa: CASSWGLADWGELFF; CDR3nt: TGTGCCAGCAGCTGGGGACTAGCGGACTGGGGGGAGCTGTTTTTT
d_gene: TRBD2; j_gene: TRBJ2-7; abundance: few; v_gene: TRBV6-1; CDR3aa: CASSPSGGTAYEQYF; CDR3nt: TGTGCCAGCAGCCCGAGCGGGGGCACCGCCTACGAGCAGTACTTC
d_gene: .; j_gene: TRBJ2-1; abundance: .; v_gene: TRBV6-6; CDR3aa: CASSDSPEQFF; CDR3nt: TGTGCCAGCAGCGACAGCCCTGAGCAGTTCTTC
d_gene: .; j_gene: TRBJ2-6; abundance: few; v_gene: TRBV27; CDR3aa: CASSLSPRRAGANVLTF; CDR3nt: TGTGCCAGCAGTTTATCTCCGAGGAGAGCCGGGGCCAACGTCCTGACTTTC
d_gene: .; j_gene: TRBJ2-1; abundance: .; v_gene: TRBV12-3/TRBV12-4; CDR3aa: CASSFGAEQFF; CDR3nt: TGTGCCAGCAGCTTTGGGGCTGAGCAGTTCTTC
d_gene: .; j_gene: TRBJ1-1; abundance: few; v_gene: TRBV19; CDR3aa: CASSIGQLNTEAFF; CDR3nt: TGTGCCAGTAGTATCGGGCAGCTGAACACTGAAGCTTTCTTT
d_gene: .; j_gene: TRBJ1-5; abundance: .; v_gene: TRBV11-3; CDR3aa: CASSFKGRGQPQHF; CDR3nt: TGTGCCAGCAGCTTCAAGGGACGTGGGCAGCCCCAGCATTTT
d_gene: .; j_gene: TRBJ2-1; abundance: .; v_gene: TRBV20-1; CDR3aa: CSARVGLGEQFF; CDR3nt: TGCAGTGCTAGAGTGGGGCTGGGTGAGCAGTTCTTC
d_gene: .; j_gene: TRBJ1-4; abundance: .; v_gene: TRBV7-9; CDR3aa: CASSQFQTTNEKLFF; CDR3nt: TGTGCCAGCAGCCAATTCCAGACCACTAATGAAAAACTGTTTTTT
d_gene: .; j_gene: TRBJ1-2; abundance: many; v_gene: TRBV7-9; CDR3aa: CASSLPGSNYGYTF; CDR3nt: TGTGCCAGCAGTCTCCCGGGGAGTAACTATGGCTACACCTTC
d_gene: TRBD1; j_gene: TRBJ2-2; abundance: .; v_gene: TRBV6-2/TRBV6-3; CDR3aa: CASSPGQGGGELFF; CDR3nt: TGTGCCAGCAGTCCGGGACAGGGAGGCGGGGAGCTGTTTTTT
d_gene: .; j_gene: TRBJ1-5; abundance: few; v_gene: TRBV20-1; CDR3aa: CSAVTANQPQHF; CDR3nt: TGCAGTGCTGTCACAGCGAATCAGCCCCAGCATTTT
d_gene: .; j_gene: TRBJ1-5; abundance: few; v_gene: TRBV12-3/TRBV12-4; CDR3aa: CARGLEDQPQHF; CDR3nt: TGTGCCAGAGGACTGGAGGATCAGCCCCAGCATTTT
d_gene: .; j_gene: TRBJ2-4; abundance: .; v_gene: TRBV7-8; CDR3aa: CASSLSGGAAKNIQYF; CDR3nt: TGTGCCAGCAGCCTTAGTGGGGGCGCGGCCAAAAACATTCAGTACTTC
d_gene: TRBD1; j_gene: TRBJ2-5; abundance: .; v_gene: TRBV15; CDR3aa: CATSTSTGQETQYF; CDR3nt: TGTGCCACCAGCACCTCGACAGGGCAAGAGACCCAGTACTTC
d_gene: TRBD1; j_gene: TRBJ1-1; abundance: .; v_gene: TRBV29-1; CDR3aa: CSILFPATGEYWAFF; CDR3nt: TGCAGCATTCTTTTCCCCGCGACAGGGGAGTATTGGGCTTTCTTT
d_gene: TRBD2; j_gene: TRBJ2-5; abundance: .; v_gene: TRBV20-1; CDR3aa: CSAETPSGGAAETQYF; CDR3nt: TGCAGTGCTGAGACTCCTAGCGGGGGGGCTGCAGAGACCCAGTACTTC
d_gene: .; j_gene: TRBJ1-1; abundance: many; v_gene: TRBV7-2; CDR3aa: CASTHSSTEAFF; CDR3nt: TGTGCCAGCACCCACAGTAGCACTGAAGCTTTCTTT
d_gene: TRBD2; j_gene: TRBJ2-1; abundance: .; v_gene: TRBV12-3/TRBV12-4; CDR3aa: CASSLILAGGSYNEQFF; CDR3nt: TGTGCCAGCAGTTTAATTTTGGCGGGGGGGTCCTACAATGAGCAGTTCTTC
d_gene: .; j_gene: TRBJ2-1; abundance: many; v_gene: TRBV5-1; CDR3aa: CASGDWLNEQFF; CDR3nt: TGCGCCAGCGGGGACTGGCTCAATGAGCAGTTCTTC
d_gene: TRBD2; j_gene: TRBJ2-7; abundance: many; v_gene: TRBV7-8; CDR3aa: CASSYIERGPPYEQYF; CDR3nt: TGTGCCAGCAGTTACATAGAGCGGGGCCCCCCCTACGAGCAGTACTTC
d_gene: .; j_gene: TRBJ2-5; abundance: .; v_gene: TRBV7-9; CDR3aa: CASSLAVEETRYF; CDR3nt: TGTGCCAGCAGCTTAGCTGTGGAAGAGACCCGGTACTTC
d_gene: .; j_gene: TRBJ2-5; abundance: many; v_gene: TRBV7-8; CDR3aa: CASSSVPSETQYF; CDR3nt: TGTGCCAGCAGCTCCGTCCCATCAGAGACCCAGTACTTC
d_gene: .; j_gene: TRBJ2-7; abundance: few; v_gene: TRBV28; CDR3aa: CASSFGGDRVYEQYF; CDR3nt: TGTGCCAGCAGTTTCGGGGGTGACAGGGTCTACGAGCAGTACTTC
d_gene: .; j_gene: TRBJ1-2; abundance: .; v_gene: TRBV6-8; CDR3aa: CASNEERSGNYGYTF; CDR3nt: TGTGCCAGCAATGAGGAACGGTCTGGGAACTATGGCTACACCTTC
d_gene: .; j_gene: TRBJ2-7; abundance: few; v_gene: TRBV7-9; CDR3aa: CASSLAGQTYEQYF; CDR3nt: TGTGCCAGCAGCTTAGCAGGCCAGACCTACGAGCAGTACTTC
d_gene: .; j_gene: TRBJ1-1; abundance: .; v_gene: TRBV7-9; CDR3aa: CASSDREILPIGAFF; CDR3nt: TGTGCCAGCAGCGACCGGGAGATCCTACCCATCGGAGCTTTCTTT
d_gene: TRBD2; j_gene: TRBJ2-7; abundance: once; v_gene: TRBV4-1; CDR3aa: CASSQVLAGSYEQYF; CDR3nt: TGCGCCAGCAGCCAAGTGCTAGCGGGGTCCTACGAGCAGTACTTC
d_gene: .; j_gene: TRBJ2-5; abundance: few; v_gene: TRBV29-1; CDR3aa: CSVLTVDDLETQYF; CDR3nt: TGCAGCGTTCTAACGGTGGACGACCTAGAGACCCAGTACTTC
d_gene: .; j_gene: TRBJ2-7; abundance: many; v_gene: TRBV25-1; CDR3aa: CASSEFSYEQYF; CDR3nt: TGTGCCAGCAGTGAATTCTCCTACGAGCAGTACTTC
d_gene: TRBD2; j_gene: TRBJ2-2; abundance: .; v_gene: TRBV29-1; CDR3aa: CSVRGGLTGELFF; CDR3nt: TGCAGCGTTCGGGGGGGCCTAACCGGGGAGCTGTTTTTT
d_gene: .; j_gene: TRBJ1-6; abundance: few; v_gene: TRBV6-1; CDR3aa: CASSVPGVISPLHF; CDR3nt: TGTGCCAGCAGTGTTCCAGGGGTCATATCACCCCTCCACTTT